The rows below give T cell receptor beta chains drawn from one sample of a study of OX40 agonist ivuxolimab in advanced cancers. Repertoires were generated with immunoSEQ multiplex PCR, while TCRdb's copy carries only in-frame clones and drops some. Of approximately 70,000 clones listed, over 70% are singletons. Sequenced material: CD4+ or CD8+ T cells sorted from blood, taken in a trial of the OX40 agonist ivuxolimab. The receptor set was obtained from an adult with an advanced solid tumor such as melanoma, head and neck, liver or kidney cancer. Each CDR3 is given with its conserved first and last residue. The D gene is left open where the match is weak. Clone size appears in some rows only: once, few, many, or a class for an expanded clone.

d_call,clone_size,cdr3_length,j_call,v_call,cdr3_aa,cdr3_nt
TRBD1,NA,12,TRBJ2-1,TRBV10-3,CAISEADRGGFF,TGTGCCATCAGTGAGGCGGACAGGGGGGGGTTCTTC
NA,NA,13,TRBJ2-3,TRBV7-2,CASSTGTADTQYF,TGTGCCAGCAGCACGGGAACGGCAGATACGCAGTATTTT
NA,few,11,TRBJ1-2,TRBV4-1,CASSQGVDHTF,TGCGCCAGCAGCCAAGGGGTCGATCACACCTTC
NA,NA,16,TRBJ2-2,TRBV10-1,CASSATKALETGELFF,TGCGCCAGCAGTGCCACCAAGGCCTTAGAGACCGGGGAGCTGTTTTTT
NA,NA,14,TRBJ1-1,TRBV23-1,CASRNDRTGTEAFF,TGCGCCAGCAGAAACGACAGGACGGGGACTGAAGCTTTCTTT
TRBD2,NA,16,TRBJ2-7,TRBV4-2,CASSQWTSGSVDEQYF,TGTGCCAGCAGCCAATGGACTAGCGGGAGTGTCGACGAGCAGTACTTC
TRBD2,once,13,TRBJ2-7,TRBV25-1,CASRLAGVSEQYF,TGTGCCAGCAGACTAGCGGGAGTGAGCGAGCAGTACTTC
NA,once,11,TRBJ2-3,TRBV29-1,CSVARGDTQYF,TGCAGCGTTGCAAGGGGAGATACGCAGTATTTT
TRBD2,NA,17,TRBJ2-3,TRBV7-2,CASSLATGTSGGGTQYF,TGTGCCAGCAGCTTAGCAACCGGGACTAGCGGGGGTGGTACGCAGTATTTT
TRBD1,NA,13,TRBJ2-3,TRBV25-1,CASSRGQGDTQYF,TGTGCCAGCAGTAGGGGGCAGGGAGATACGCAGTATTTT
TRBD2,NA,16,TRBJ2-3,TRBV7-2,CASRLLLAGVTDTQYF,TGTGCCAGCCGGCTCTTACTAGCGGGAGTTACAGATACGCAGTATTTT
TRBD1,NA,15,TRBJ1-5,TRBV19,CASRPPLRGNQPQHF,TGTGCCAGTAGGCCTCCCCTCAGGGGGAATCAGCCCCAGCATTTT
NA,NA,15,TRBJ1-3,TRBV6-5,CASSSPRPAGNTIYF,TGTGCCAGCAGCTCCCCACGCCCAGCTGGAAACACCATATATTTT
TRBD2,NA,16,TRBJ2-1,TRBV9,CASSPRGLADYNEQFF,TGTGCCAGCAGCCCTAGGGGACTAGCGGATTACAATGAGCAGTTCTTC
NA,NA,13,TRBJ1-2,TRBV11-2,CASSPQGNYGYTF,TGTGCCAGCAGCCCACAGGGTAACTATGGCTACACCTTC
NA,NA,16,TRBJ1-4,TRBV5-1,CASSSGTGIYNEKLFF,TGCGCCAGCAGCAGTGGGACCGGGATTTATAATGAAAAACTGTTTTTT
TRBD1,NA,17,TRBJ1-4,TRBV2,CASSGPGQGLANEKLFF,TGTGCCAGCAGTGGCCCGGGACAGGGCCTGGCTAATGAAAAACTGTTTTTT
NA,NA,15,TRBJ2-6,TRBV28,CASSPSLSGANVLTF,TGTGCCAGCAGCCCATCCTTATCTGGGGCCAACGTCCTGACTTTC
NA,NA,14,TRBJ2-5,TRBV7-9,CASSAEGRTGNQYF,TGTGCCAGCAGCGCGGAGGGACGGACGGGAAACCAGTACTTC
NA,NA,17,TRBJ2-4,TRBV2,CASSERGGQLAKNIQYF,TGTGCCAGCAGTGAAAGAGGAGGTCAGTTAGCCAAAAACATTCAGTACTTC
NA,NA,14,TRBJ2-2,TRBV2,CASNGGLNTGELFF,TGTGCCAGCAATGGGGGGCTCAACACCGGGGAGCTGTTTTTT
NA,NA,13,TRBJ1-5,TRBV27,CASSLSGNQPQHF,TGTGCCAGCAGTTTGTCGGGCAATCAGCCCCAGCATTTT
NA,NA,15,TRBJ2-5,TRBV10-3,CAISEANRAQETQYF,TGTGCCATCAGTGAGGCTAACAGAGCACAAGAGACCCAGTACTTC
NA,NA,13,TRBJ2-7,TRBV29-1,CSVGGMVSYEQYF,TGCAGCGTTGGGGGGATGGTCTCCTACGAGCAGTACTTC
NA,NA,14,TRBJ2-5,TRBV19,CASSIPAYPETQYF,TGTGCCAGTAGTATACCGGCCTACCCGGAGACCCAGTACTTC
TRBD1,NA,14,TRBJ1-2,TRBV28,CASRTIRDSYGYTF,TGTGCCAGCAGGACCATCAGGGACAGCTATGGCTACACCTTC
NA,NA,13,TRBJ1-1,TRBV5-6,CASSLAGDSEAFF,TGTGCCAGCAGCTTGGCCGGGGACTCTGAAGCTTTCTTT
TRBD1,NA,17,TRBJ2-5,TRBV18,CASSPRRTGVIQETQYF,TGTGCCAGCTCACCACGGCGGACAGGGGTGATCCAAGAGACCCAGTACTTC
NA,once,13,TRBJ2-1,TRBV7-2,CASSATRGNEQFF,TGTGCCAGCAGCGCGACTAGAGGCAATGAGCAGTTCTTC